A single sample is the source of the 29 T cell receptor beta chains below, sequenced in a study of identical twins. TCRdb called the 5' RACE reads again in MiXCR, with one record for every CDR3 protein. The sample shows around 1.7 million distinct CDR3 sequences, about 32% of them seen only once. Specimen: cord blood. Receptors originate from a newborn girl in good health.

The chain combines TRBV20-1 with TRBJ2-3, with TRBD2 identical over 7 bases. Per the germline V gene, CDR1 is DFQATT and CDR2 is SNEGSKA (reference sequence). Germline trimming cut 2 bases from V and 1 base from J; bases unmatched to any gene: 6. The CDR3 runs to 15 residues. CDR3 DNA sequence: TGCAGTGCTAGAAGAGCGGGATCTCGCACAGATACGCAGTATTTT. Translated: CSARRAGSRTDTQYF.

This clonotype was picked up a small number of times. The J gene is TRBJ2-5, the V gene TRBV6-2 or TRBV6-3, with 7 bases lining up with TRBD2. CDR3 length equals 17 residues. Germline V CDR1 and CDR2: MNHEY, SVGEGT. J gave up 5 bases and V 6 bases, and 18 bases lay outside the gene matches. CDR3 region: CASSHTKRLAVMETQYF. CDR3 nucleotide sequence: TGTGCCAGCAGCCACACGAAGCGGCTAGCGGTAATGGAGACCCAGTACTTC.

This chain links TRBV2 with TRBJ1-1, with TRBD1 as a possible D gene (6 bases). Trimming removed 3 bases from V and 5 bases from J, with 13 bases in between. The CDR3 covers 14 residues. In germline, CDR1 is SNHLY, CDR2 FYNNEI. The CDR3 nucleotides are TGTGCCAGCAGTGACCCCACAGGGACAACTGAAGCTTTCTTT. Translating gives CASSDPTGTTEAFF.

The chain has TRBV20-1 and TRBJ2-1; the match to TRBD2 covers 7 bases. With V trimmed by 7 bases and J by 9 bases, 6 bases remained unmatched. This CDR3 is 11 amino acids long. Germline loops: CDR1 DFQATT, CDR2 SNEGSKA (reference sequence). The CDR3 loop is CSGGGSGEQFF. The CDR3 DNA is TGCAGTGGGGGCGGGAGCGGTGAGCAGTTCTTC.

This clonotype was recorded at least ten times. The junction departs from the called germline gene at one end, perhaps through a read error. The chain combines TRBV5-1 with TRBJ2-3; TRBD1 aligns across 11 bases. The germline gives CDR1 SGHRS, CDR2 YFSETQ. CDR3 length: 14 residues. CDR3 bases: TGTGCCAGCAGTCCGGGACAGGGGGCAGATACGCAGTATTTT. This gives the protein CASSPGQGADTQYF.

The chain uses TRBV19 and TRBJ2-4; D is ambiguous. Matching the DNA end better, TRBJ2-7 makes the J call doubtful. This CDR3 spans 13 amino acids. Germline V gives CDR1 LNHDA, CDR2 SQIVND (reference sequence). The CDR3: CASKSAAAYEQYF. In DNA form, the CDR3 reads TGTGCCAGTAAGTCCGCGGCAGCGTACGAGCAGTACTTC.

As to this clonotype: The junction and the germline gene differ at one end; a read error may be behind it. V and J are TRBV5-4 and TRBJ2-5; maybe TRBD2 (5 bases). The DNA end favors TRBJ2-7, so the J call may be wrong. Germline CDR1 and CDR2: SGHNT and YYREEE (reference sequence). CDR3 length: 15 amino acids. DNA of the CDR3: TGTGCCAGCAGATTGGACGGGATATCATCCTACGAGCAGTACTTC. Its protein product is CASRLDGISSYEQYF.

This clonotype occurred a few times. The rearrangement joins TRBV29-1 to TRBJ2-7; tentatively, D is TRBD2 (5 bases). The germline CDR1 and CDR2 sequences are SQVTM and ANQGSEA. CDR3 length: 11 amino acids. Trimming left V 4 bases short and J 4 bases short, with 8 bases between. CDR3 amino acids: CSVGGKYEQYF. The CDR3 coding sequence is TGCAGCGTTGGAGGGAAGTACGAGCAGTACTTC.

A word on this clonotype: This is likely a read error, given that the CDR3 carries no conserved phenylalanine or tryptophan at its end. The CDR3 sequence: CASSVGMPGREAKNIQYL. The CDR3 DNA reads as TGCGCCAGCAGCGTAGGAATGCCAGGGAGGGAGGCCAAAAACATTCAGTACCTC. The chain links TRBV9 to TRBJ2-4; 7 bases map to TRBD2. The CDR3 has 18 residues. The germline gives CDR1 SGDLS, CDR2 YYNGEE.

This clonotype came up a few times. The V and J genes are TRBV12-3 or TRBV12-4 and TRBJ2-5, with TRBD1 identical over 11 bases. This CDR3 comprises 21 residues. V lost 5 bases to trimming and J lost 1 base; unmatched junction nucleotides: 21. Here the CDR3 DNA reads TGTGCCAGCAGTCCCCGGACAGGGGGCGCGGGTTTTGGGGAAGGCCAAGAGACCCAGTACTTC. Its translation: CASSPRTGGAGFGEGQETQYF.

This sequence joins TRBV5-1 and TRBJ2-7; 14 positions agree with TRBD2. Germline trimming cut 5 bases from V and 2 bases from J; bases unmatched to any gene: 18. The V gene's germline CDR1 is SGHRS and CDR2 YFSETQ. This CDR3 is built from 20 residues. The DNA for the CDR3 is TGCGCCAGCAGAAAAATCCCGGGACTAGCGGGAGCGGTAGGAACCTACGAGCAGTACTTC. This gives the protein CASRKIPGLAGAVGTYEQYF.

The CDR3: CASSQGGGEQFF. The CDR3 DNA follows: TGTGCCAGCAGCCAAGGTGGGGGTGAGCAGTTCTTC. The chain joins TRBV3-1 to TRBJ2-1, with D perhaps being TRBD1 or TRBD2 (5 bases each). The CDR3 contains 12 residues. The germline gives CDR1 LGHDT, CDR2 YNNKEL (reference sequence). Trimming left V 1 base short and J 9 bases short, with 7 bases between.

This clonotype has just a few counts. This rearrangement joins TRBV20-1 to TRBJ1-6; a possible D gene is TRBD1 (6 bases). Trimming took 6 bases from V and 7 from J, leaving 13 bases between them. This CDR3 comprises 13 residues. Germline values: CDR1 DFQATT, CDR2 SNEGSKA (reference sequence). This CDR3 reads CSAHQGINSPLHF. CDR3 coding DNA: TGCAGTGCCCATCAGGGGATAAATTCACCCCTCCACTTT.

Here the CDR3 reads CSAQTGTLNTEAFF. The CDR3 nucleotides read TGCAGTGCTCAGACCGGGACATTGAACACTGAAGCTTTCTTT. This rearrangement joins TRBV20-1 to TRBJ1-1; the D gene is possibly TRBD1 (6 bases). From germline, CDR1 is DFQATT and CDR2 SNEGSKA (reference sequence). This CDR3 comprises 14 residues. The germline V and J ends were trimmed by 5 bases and 0 bases, with 13 bases remaining between them.

This clonotype was found a few times. This chain joins TRBV3-1 and TRBJ2-7; D is unclear. V lost 4 bases and J lost 0, with 10 bases in between. This CDR3 comprises 14 residues. CDR1 and CDR2 (germline): LGHDT, YNNKEL (reference sequence). CDR3 loop: CASSPPIASYEQYF. The DNA of the CDR3 is TGTGCCAGCAGCCCCCCTATCGCCTCCTACGAGCAGTACTTC.

V gene TRBV20-1 combines with J gene TRBJ2-3; 12 nucleotides agree with TRBD2. This CDR3 comprises 14 residues. In germline, CDR1 is DFQATT, CDR2 SNEGSKA (reference sequence). The V and J ends lost 5 bases and 8 bases, in that order; junction bases with no gene match: 8. The CDR3, as DNA: TGCAGTGCTTTAGGACTAGCGGGGAGTCTTACGCAGTATTTT. Its protein is CSALGLAGSLTQYF.

V is TRBV5-1 and J is TRBJ2-7; 12 bases map to TRBD2. Germline V lookup: CDR1 SGHRS, CDR2 YFSETQ. V trimming: 0 bases; J trimming: 7 bases; junction bases outside the gene matches: 5. The CDR3 runs 15 residues. The CDR3 loop reads CASSLGTSGNNEQYF. The DNA for the CDR3 is TGCGCCAGCAGCTTGGGGACTAGCGGGAACAATGAGCAGTACTTC.

In its sample, this clonotype was seen a few times. The chain is built from TRBV7-9 and TRBJ1-4; D is uncertain. The length of the CDR3 is 16 residues. Trimming shortened V by 5 bases and J by 5 bases, and 18 bases separated the two germline ends. CDR1 and CDR2 (germline): SEHNR, FQNEAQ (reference sequence). DNA for the CDR3: TGTGCCAGCAGCCCCAGCTCTGTGGAGCCGAATGAAAAACTGTTTTTT. This translates into CASSPSSVEPNEKLFF.

This clonotype was seen a handful of times. The DNA of the CDR3 is TGTGCCACCAGTGATTTATCACTAGCGGGAGGAGAGACCCAGTACTTC. It translates to CATSDLSLAGGETQYF. V usage is TRBV24-1 and J usage is TRBJ2-5; 12 positions agree with TRBD2. The ends lost 1 base at V and 4 bases at J; junction bases unmatched: 3. CDR1 and CDR2 (germline): KGHDR, SFDVKD. The CDR3 has 16 residues.

V is TRBV11-1 and J is TRBJ2-5; TRBD1 matches 10 bases. The CDR3 sequence is 16 residues long. Germline values: CDR1 SGHAT, CDR2 FQDESV (reference sequence). The J segment lost 2 bases and the V segment lost 3 bases, leaving 6 bases of the junction unmatched. The CDR3 nucleotides read TGTGCCAGCAGCTTGCCGGGACAGGGGTTACAAGAGACCCAGTACTTC. It translates to CASSLPGQGLQETQYF.

In its sample, this clonotype was seen a few times. The genes are TRBV7-9 and TRBJ2-5, with a tentative D call TRBD2 (7 bases). Germline loops: CDR1 SEHNR, CDR2 FQNEAQ (reference sequence). The CDR3 spans 14 residues. Between the trimmed V and J ends, which lost 1 base and 5 bases, there was a span of 11 bases. CDR3: CASSLDREGETQYF. The CDR3 DNA reads TGTGCCAGCAGCTTAGACAGGGAGGGTGAGACCCAGTACTTC. The full variable domain, rest sourced from reference TRBV7-9 and TRBJ2-5, is DTGVSQNPRHKITKRGQNVTFRCDPISEHNRLYWYRQTLGQGPEFLTYFQNEAQLEKSRLLSDRFSAERPKGSFSTLEIQRTEQGDSAMYLCASSLDREGETQYFGPGTRLLVL.

This clonotype has more than one count but fewer than ten. This sequence joins TRBV27 and TRBJ2-1; perhaps TRBD1 as D (6 bases). Germline V lookup: CDR1 MNHEY, CDR2 SMNVEV (reference sequence). The CDR3 is 15 amino acids. V was trimmed by 3 bases and J by 2 bases, leaving 11 bases between them. CDR3 region: CASSFSGATYNEQFF. CDR3 coding DNA: TGTGCCAGCAGTTTTTCAGGGGCGACCTACAATGAGCAGTTCTTC.

The sample holds many counts of this clonotype. One end of the junction varies from germline; a read error may be responsible. This chain links TRBV3-1 with TRBJ1-5; D ambiguous. The CDR3 extends over 15 amino acids. CDR1 and CDR2 (germline): LGHDT, YNNKEL (reference sequence). CDR3 residues: CASSQDPGSNQPQHF. CDR3 nucleotides: TGCGCCAGCAGCCAAGATCCCGGTAGCAATCAGCCCCAGCATTTT.

CDR3 nucleotides: TGCGCCAGCAGCGGGACCTTCAGCTCCTATAATTCACCCCTCCACTTT. Its protein is CASSGTFSSYNSPLHF. The chain carries TRBV5-1 and TRBJ1-6; a weak D match, TRBD1 (5 bases). Germline-derived CDR1 and CDR2 are SGHRS and YFSETQ. Trimming took off 4 bases at V and 0 bases at J, with 11 bases between the two ends. The CDR3 spans 16 residues.

To note about this clonotype: Sequence at one end of the junction differs from germline and may be a read error. The gene calls are TRBV7-2 and TRBJ2-7; tentatively, D is TRBD2 (6 bases). The CDR3 totals 15 residues. Germline V gene lookup returns CDR1 SGHTA and CDR2 FQGNSA. Here the CDR3 reads CASSSGGTLTYERYF. The CDR3 DNA reads TGTGCCAGCAGCTCTGGAGGGACTTTAACCTACGAGCGGTACTTC.

For this clonotype: At one end the junction does not follow the germline gene, possibly because of a read error. The chain carries TRBV25-1 and TRBJ2-3; 7 nucleotides match TRBD2. This CDR3 region has 12 residues. Germline assignment: CDR1 MGHDK and CDR2 SYGVNS. Here the CDR3 reads CASSDAGDTRYF. The DNA for the CDR3 is TGTGCCAGCAGTGACGCGGGAGATACGCGGTATTTT. The full variable domain, completed using reference TRBV25-1 and TRBJ2-3, is EADIYQTPRYLVIGTGKKITLECSQTMGHDKMYWYQQDPGMELHLIHYSYGVNSTEKGDLSSESTVSRIRTEHFPLTLESARPSHTSQYLCASSDAGDTRYFGPGTRLTVL.

The CDR3 nucleotides read TGTGCCAGCAGCTTAGAACACTGGTCCTACGAGCAGTACTTC. Encoded protein: CASSLEHWSYEQYF. The chain has TRBV7-2 and TRBJ2-7; D remains ambiguous. Germline lookup yields CDR1 SGHTA and CDR2 FQGNSA. The CDR3 length is 14 residues. Trimming took off 1 base at V and 1 base at J, with 8 bases between the two ends.

Here the CDR3 DNA reads TGTGCCAGCAGCTTAAGCGGGAGGCGGAATGAGCAGTTCTTC. Translation gives CASSLSGRRNEQFF. The chain combines TRBV7-2 with TRBJ2-1, with TRBD2 matching 9 bases. V lost 2 bases, J lost 7 bases, and 3 bases stayed unmatched. CDR1 and CDR2 (germline): SGHTA, FQGNSA. The CDR3 has 14 amino acids.

The V gene is TRBV20-1, the J gene TRBJ2-3, with D possibly TRBD2 on 6 matching bases. This CDR3 is built from 13 residues. Germline CDR1 DFQATT, CDR2 SNEGSKA (reference sequence). CDR3 region: CSGFGTVTDTQYF. Written as DNA, the CDR3 is TGCAGCGGTTTTGGGACTGTCACAGATACGCAGTATTTT.